Detailed here is one TCR beta chain. These data come from a study of shared clonotypes between healthy human individuals. Sequencing used immunoSEQ multiplex PCR; TCRdb keeps in-frame clones, though not all of them. The table has over 2 million clones, 80% to 95% seen once. V lost 8 bases and J lost 0; bases outside the gene matches: 18. CDR1 is MRHNA, CDR2 SNTAGT, per germline. This CDR3 is built from 19 residues. This TCR derives from a man aged 18 to 30 in good health. Some clones in this sample may be carry-over from other donors' samples. Sequencing input: naive CD4+ T cells from PBMCs. This sample's subset: CD45RA+ positively selected. The chain uses TRBV6-4 and TRBJ2-3; 9 bases agree with TRBD2. For the CDR3, the DNA is TGTGCCAGCGTAAACCAAAGCGGGAGGAGACGATCTAGCACAGATACGCAGTATTTT. It yields the protein CASVNQSGRRRSSTDTQYF.